This entry lists 15 T cell receptor beta chains sequenced from one sample in a study of T-cell reconstitution after alpha-beta-depleted transplantation in children. TCRbeta library construction was performed incorporating unique molecular identifiers. TCRdb recomputed calls from the PCR reads with MiXCR, one row per CDR3 protein. The sample holds about 100,000 distinct CDR3 sequences, about 6.5% seen once. The sequenced sample was PBMCs, mostly from graft donor cells, obtained 360 days after TCRalphabeta/CD19-depleted stem cell transplant. These receptors were collected from a male patient between 2 and 10 years old who had a stem cell transplant for acute lymphoblastic leukemia, so the T cells may come from the graft donor.

The chain is built from TRBV6-5 and TRBJ2-7; a weak D match, TRBD1 (6 bases). The CDR3 is 15 residues long. The V end was cut by 2 bases, the J end by 5 bases, with 16 bases between. The V gene's germline CDR1 is MNHEY and CDR2 SVGAGI. CDR3 DNA sequence: TGTGCCAGCAGTTACCAGCAAACAGGGTACGACGAGCAGTACTTC. It specifies CASSYQQTGYDEQYF.

This clonotype was observed many times. The chain couples TRBV7-8 to TRBJ1-1, with 10 positions matching TRBD1. Germline assignment: CDR1 SGHVS and CDR2 FQNEAQ. With 1 base clipped from V and 3 bases from J, the junction kept 2 bases outside the gene matches. The CDR3 is made up of 15 amino acids. CDR3 coding DNA: TGTGCCAGCAGCTTAGGACAGGGGGCCTACACTGAAGCTTTCTTT. It specifies CASSLGQGAYTEAFF.

The chain joins TRBV6-1 to TRBJ2-7; unclear D gene. Germline V gene lookup returns CDR1 MNHNS and CDR2 SASEGT. V dropped 4 bases and J dropped 2 bases, with 6 bases sitting between them. This CDR3 has 12 residues. Written as DNA, the CDR3 is TGTGCCAGCAGTGGAGACACCTACGAGCAGTACTTC. Its translation: CASSGDTYEQYF.

The sample holds many counts of this clonotype. The chain combines TRBV24-1 with TRBJ2-7, with TRBD1 matching 8 bases. The CDR3 consists of 11 residues. The J segment lost 11 bases and the V segment lost 3 bases, leaving 2 bases of the junction unmatched. From germline, CDR1 is KGHDR and CDR2 SFDVKD. The CDR3 loop reads CATSDPGGKYF. CDR3 DNA sequence: TGTGCCACCAGTGATCCAGGGGGCAAGTACTTC.

There are a few counts of this clonotype. CDR3 DNA sequence: TGTGCCAGCAGGATTGACAGGGGCGGAAACACCATATATTTT. It encodes CASRIDRGGNTIYF. The chain combines TRBV5-6 with TRBJ1-3; 8 positions match TRBD1. The CDR3 consists of 14 residues. The ends lost 5 bases at V and 4 bases at J; junction bases unmatched: 5. In germline, CDR1 is SGHDT, CDR2 YYEEEE.

The chain links TRBV7-9 to TRBJ2-1; D uncertain. CDR1 is SEHNR, CDR2 FQNEAQ, per germline (reference sequence). The CDR3 totals 12 residues. The V gene lost 5 bases and the J gene lost 5 bases, with 7 bases spanning the gap. The CDR3 DNA is TGTGCCAGCAGCCGACTTAACAATGAGCAGTTCTTC. It specifies CASSRLNNEQFF.

In this sample, this clonotype turned up many times. V usage is TRBV5-1 and J usage is TRBJ2-1; 7 bases agree with TRBD1. There are 14 residues in the CDR3. The trim removed 4 bases at V and 8 bases at J, leaving 9 bases unmatched. CDR1 and CDR2 (germline): SGHRS, YFSETQ. CDR3 loop: CASSIPTGADEQFF. The CDR3 DNA sequence: TGCGCCAGCAGCATACCAACAGGGGCCGATGAGCAGTTCTTC.

The sample holds many counts of this clonotype. The CDR3 loop is CASSLPFPGGVNTGELFF. Written as DNA, the CDR3 is TGTGCCAGCAGCTTACCCTTTCCAGGGGGCGTTAACACCGGGGAGCTGTTTTTT. The chain couples TRBV7-8 to TRBJ2-2; 8 bases match TRBD1. The length of the CDR3 is 18 residues. After removal of 2 bases from V and 2 bases from J, the junction contained 10 bases not matched to a gene. The germline gives CDR1 SGHVS, CDR2 FQNEAQ. The full variable domain, completed using reference TRBV7-8 and TRBJ2-2, is GAGVSQSPRYKVAKRGQDVALRCDPISGHVSLFWYQQALGQGPEFLTYFQNEAQLDKSGLPSDRFFAERPEGSVSTLKIQRTQQEDSAVYLCASSLPFPGGVNTGELFFGEGSRLTVL.

This clonotype was observed a handful of times. This chain uses TRBV28 with TRBJ2-1; 12 nucleotides line up with TRBD2. Per germline, CDR1 MDHEN and CDR2 SYDVKM. This CDR3 region has 15 residues. The junction had 1 base not matched to a gene; V was cut back by 1 base and J by 6 bases. CDR3 sequence: CASSLSTSGSNEQFF. The CDR3 DNA reads TGTGCCAGCAGTTTATCGACTAGCGGGAGCAATGAGCAGTTCTTC.

This clonotype has just a few counts. V is TRBV11-2 and J is TRBJ1-4, with a weak D call TRBD1 (6 bases). The germline CDR1 and CDR2 sequences are SGHAT and FQNNGV. V was clipped by 3 bases and J by 10 bases, with 18 bases between them. The CDR3 covers 15 residues. CDR3 nucleotides: TGTGCCAGCAGCTTCGCTACAGGGTCGGGGGGAAAACTGTTTTTT. It is translated as CASSFATGSGGKLFF.

In this sample, this clonotype turned up once. The V gene is TRBV27, the J gene TRBJ2-3; 7 bases agree with TRBD1. With 4 bases clipped from V and 11 bases from J, the junction kept 6 bases outside the gene matches. There are 12 residues in the CDR3. Germline CDR1 is MNHEY and CDR2 is SMNVEV (reference sequence). The CDR3 bases are TGTGCCAGCAGTTCCAGGGGGAAAGTGCAGTATTTT. This encodes CASSSRGKVQYF.

This clonotype was observed many times. The chain's CDR3 is CASIQKAGGPTGELFF. The CDR3 bases are TGTGCCAGCATTCAAAAGGCGGGGGGGCCCACCGGGGAGCTGTTTTTT. V gene TRBV6-5 combines with J gene TRBJ2-2; 9 bases line up with TRBD2. V lost 7 bases and J lost 4; bases outside the gene matches: 10. The length of the CDR3 is 16 residues. Looked up from germline, CDR1 is MNHEY and CDR2 is SVGAGI.

Only a few counts were recorded for this clonotype. The genes are TRBV19 and TRBJ2-7; D might be TRBD1 (6 bases). Germline lookup yields CDR1 LNHDA and CDR2 SQIVND (reference sequence). The V end was cut by 8 bases, the J end by 2 bases, with 13 bases between. The CDR3 loop spans 13 amino acids. The CDR3: CASFRDIAYEQYF. The CDR3 region has the DNA TGTGCCAGTTTCCGGGACATCGCCTACGAGCAGTACTTC.

This clonotype was observed a handful of times. The rearrangement uses TRBV7-2 and TRBJ2-1; tentatively, D is TRBD2 (6 bases). This CDR3 has 17 amino acids. V lost 5 bases to trimming and J lost 0 bases, with 17 bases between them. The germline gives CDR1 SGHTA, CDR2 FQGNSA. The DNA of the CDR3 is TGTGCCAGCAGCCCCCATGGGGGGAAGAGCTCCTACAATGAGCAGTTCTTC. This translates into CASSPHGGKSSYNEQFF.

V is TRBV7-9 and J is TRBJ2-1; TRBD2 aligns across 9 bases. Germline V CDR1 and CDR2: SEHNR, FQNEAQ (reference sequence). This CDR3 has 17 residues. V dropped 4 bases and J dropped 8; count of bases not matched to a gene: 15. CDR3 coding DNA: TGTGCCAGCAGCTCACTTGGGAGTAGCGGGAGAGGGGATGAGCAGTTCTTC. Protein product: CASSSLGSSGRGDEQFF.